One T cell receptor beta chain is described in this entry. Produced via immunoSEQ multiplex PCR; TCRdb's table is partial and in-frame only. The sample records about 220,000 clones, about four fifths being singletons. The data belong to a study of blood T cell repertoires in COVID-19. Overall study context: COVID-19 samples collected from the United States, Italy and Spain covered acute and convalescent phases. From T cells, B-cell-depleted T cells, or PBMCs came the material, which was cDNA or gDNA.

The CDR3 consists of 15 residues. V was trimmed by 3 bases and J by 3 bases, leaving 14 bases between them. Germline V lookup: CDR1 SNHLY, CDR2 FYNNEI. The study recruited people aged 18 to 89 years across around 24 US areas. Cohorts were based on clinical histories the participants reported. The genes are TRBV2 and TRBJ1-2; no reliable D call. The origin of this receptor is a woman between 35 and 50 years old with acute COVID-19. The specimen was PBMCs or T cells enriched from blood (not recorded which). As DNA, the CDR3 is TGTGCCAGCAGTGAGGGTAAGGCCGACTACTATGGCTACACCTTC. Protein product: CASSEGKADYYGYTF.